This TCR beta chain was sequenced during a study of T cells expressing NK-cell markers. Per the germline V gene, CDR1 is SGHVS and CDR2 is FNYEAQ. The CDR3 covers 14 residues. TCR beta cDNA was made by 5'RACE template switching with UMIs. TCRdb reprocessed the 5' RACE reads and reports one entry per CDR3 protein, with no DNA. The specimen's table records some 600,000 distinct CDR3 sequences. Material: blood T cells: a sorted CD56 or NKG2C T cell subset, CD4+ or CD8+ T cells, or bulk PBMC T cells (not recorded which). The clonotype comes from a man between 18 and 35 years old in good health. This chain uses TRBV7-6 with TRBJ2-1; the D gene TCRdb calls, TRBD1, cannot be checked with no DNA. This CDR3 reads CASSLAGPGRGQFF.